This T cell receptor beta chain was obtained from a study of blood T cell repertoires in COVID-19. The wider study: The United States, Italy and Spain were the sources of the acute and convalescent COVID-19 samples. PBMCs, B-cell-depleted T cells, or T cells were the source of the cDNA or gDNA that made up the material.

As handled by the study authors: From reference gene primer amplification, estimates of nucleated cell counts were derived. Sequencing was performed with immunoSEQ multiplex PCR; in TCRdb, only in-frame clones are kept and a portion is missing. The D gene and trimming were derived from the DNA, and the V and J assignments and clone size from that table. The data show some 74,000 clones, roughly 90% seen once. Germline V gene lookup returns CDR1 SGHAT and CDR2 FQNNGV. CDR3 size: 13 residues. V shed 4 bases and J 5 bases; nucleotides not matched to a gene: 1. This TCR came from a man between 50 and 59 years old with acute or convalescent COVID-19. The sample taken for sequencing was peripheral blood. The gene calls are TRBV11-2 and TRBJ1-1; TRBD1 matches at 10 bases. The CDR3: CASSSDRGTEAFF. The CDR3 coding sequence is TGTGCCAGCAGCTCGGACAGGGGGACTGAAGCTTTCTTT.